A selection of T cell receptor beta chains follows, all from one sample in a study of blood T cell repertoires in COVID-19. The data were produced by immunoSEQ multiplex PCR, yet TCRdb's version contains in-frame clones alone and is incomplete. This table holds 65,000 to 85,000 clones, about 80% found once. Sequencing was carried out using peripheral blood. The receptors were sampled from a man between 45 and 60 years old with active or convalescent COVID-19. Both conserved end residues are part of each CDR3. Not all rows give a size; the values are once, few, many and, for expanded clones, a class.

j_call	cdr3_length	clone_size	v_call	cdr3_aa
TRBJ2-2	14	-	TRBV7-3	CASSSDLNTGELFF
TRBJ1-2	14	-	TRBV10-3	CAISESRGDYGYTF
TRBJ2-7	12	-	TRBV10-3	CAISGPLYEQYF
TRBJ2-7	15	few	TRBV6-2/TRBV6-3	CASSYQGQGAGEQYF
TRBJ1-5	14	-	TRBV6-5	CASRAQGDGQPQHF
TRBJ2-2	15	few	TRBV7-6	CASSLAHSGAGELFF
TRBJ2-3	15	-	TRBV5-5	CASSNPGGRTDTQYF
TRBJ2-3	15	-	TRBV7-9	CASSLAGADTDTQYF
TRBJ2-3	13	once	TRBV19	CASSNYEGDTQYF
TRBJ1-4	14	once	TRBV6-5	CASSFGQEGEKLFF
TRBJ2-5	16	-	TRBV5-1	CASSLGGGGLQETQYF
TRBJ1-2	16	-	TRBV18	CASSLQSRDNDYGYTF
TRBJ1-4	16	-	TRBV5-1	CASSVDTGKDGEKLFF
TRBJ1-6	15	-	TRBV5-1	CASSLSNQGGSPLHF
TRBJ2-7	14	-	TRBV6-5	CASRERFSSYEQYF
TRBJ1-2	12	-	TRBV11-2	CASSAGQTGYTF
TRBJ1-5	12	-	TRBV12-3/TRBV12-4	CASSRGGGPQHF
TRBJ2-7	13	-	TRBV12-3/TRBV12-4	CASSPAGGYEQYF
TRBJ1-6	13	-	TRBV7-9	CASTREQGSPLHF
TRBJ2-2	16	-	TRBV7-3	CASSTPGQGITGELFF
TRBJ2-7	13	-	TRBV29-1	CSVSGTGGHEQYF
TRBJ2-5	14	once	TRBV18	CASSPESRQETQYF
TRBJ2-2	16	-	TRBV10-3	CAIRDTGTRNTGELFF
TRBJ2-1	16	-	TRBV9	CASSVGRGSSYNEQFF
TRBJ2-5	16	-	TRBV19	CASSMRRDSAQETQYF
TRBJ2-7	13	-	TRBV7-3	CASSQNGGTGQYF
TRBJ2-3	16	-	TRBV5-8	CASSLSWGSLTDTQYF
TRBJ1-1	15	-	TRBV6-6	CASTDRGRVNTEAFF
TRBJ1-2	17	few	TRBV6-1	CASSEFHLGGGGAGYTF
TRBJ2-3	16	-	TRBV28	CASRKGDRGLGDTQYF
TRBJ2-7	15	-	TRBV4-3	CASSQEDRGDYEQYF
TRBJ1-6	17	-	TRBV2	CASSEWERVSYNSPLHF
TRBJ1-1	13	-	TRBV19	CASRPGFNTEAFF
TRBJ2-6	14	-	TRBV28	CASSPLPGNDVLTF
TRBJ2-1	15	-	TRBV7-3	CASSLGWSRTAEQFF
TRBJ1-3	17	-	TRBV7-8	CASSLGRDRGSGNTIYF
TRBJ2-3	14	few	TRBV24-1	CATSRGGRTDTQYF
TRBJ2-1	14	-	TRBV2	CASTTSRVYNEQFF
TRBJ1-3	13	-	TRBV3-1/TRBV3-2	CASSLQGGYTIYF
TRBJ1-3	13	-	TRBV24-1	CATADSTGNTIYF
TRBJ2-6	14	many	TRBV6-5	CASRTGSGANVLTF
TRBJ2-3	14	-	TRBV6-4	CASSDLGGPDTQYF
TRBJ1-5	14	-	TRBV19	CASSMDRGNQPQHF